This TCR beta chain emerged from a study of Graves' ophthalmopathy and Graves' hyperthyroidism. Study-level findings and limits: Progression of ophthalmopathy was predicted by the model with more than 70% sensitivity and around 72% specificity.

V was clipped by 6 bases and J by 2 bases, with 13 bases between them. The V gene's germline CDR1 is MNHEY and CDR2 SVGEGT. This CDR3 comprises 15 residues. The study amplified TCR beta CDR3 regions using RNA transcripts. The workflow started with a first-round RT-PCR run with HTBI primers and then moved on to a second-round multiplex PCR. TCRdb re-analysed the multiplex PCR reads in MiXCR, keeping a single row per CDR3 protein. Found here are roughly 400,000 distinct CDR3 sequences, approximately 20% of them singletons; the top ten hold around 1.5%. In this sample, this clonotype turned up many times. Its antigen is not identified.

The chain recombines TRBV6-2 or TRBV6-3 with TRBJ2-2, with D possibly being TRBD2 (5 bases). The TCR sequence derives from a woman between 18 and 29 years old with Graves' ophthalmopathy. Sequencing was done on a sample of peripheral blood. The CDR3 nucleotides read TGTGCCAGCAGGCTCGGACTGGCAAACACCGGGGAGCTGTTTTTT. Protein: CASRLGLANTGELFF.